Reported below is one T cell receptor beta chain. Its antigen is currently unknown. These data come from a study of Ad26.COV2.S vaccination and SARS-CoV-2 variants. Treatment noted: roughly 20 received Ad26.COV2.S at low or high dose, single or two shots; a few received placebo; per-sample allocation not given. All samples were drawn on day 63, counting from the first vaccine or placebo injection. Clones were read by immunoSEQ multiplex PCR, and TCRdb kept only the in-frame ones, dropping some. Altogether some 250,000 clones are present, around 87% being singletons, with the ten largest covering around 11%. Findings and limits, study-wide: There was a possibility that the TCR breadth and depth analyses underestimated total T cell responses.

Germline V gene lookup returns CDR1 SGDLS and CDR2 YYNGEE. The CDR3 totals 16 residues. The ends were cut back, 0 bases at V and 8 bases at J, with 18 bases in the middle. The chain recombines TRBV9 with TRBJ2-1, with unresolved D. The sample in question was peripheral blood, obtained in a trial of Ad26.COV2.S vaccine versus placebo. This TCR was recovered from a person between 18 and 60 years old who received the Ad26.COV2.S COVID-19 vaccine or a placebo. CDR3 sequence (DNA): TGTGCCAGCAGCGTAGCTTTTGGAACACGCCGGGATGAGCAGTTCTTC. Translated: CASSVAFGTRRDEQFF.